This TCR beta chain is drawn from a study of shared clonotypes between healthy human individuals. The method was immunoSEQ multiplex PCR; TCRdb's version includes in-frame clones alone and lacks a portion of them. Here the sample spans approximately 2,000,000 clones, about 94% being singletons. The germline V gene has CDR1 MNHEY and CDR2 SMNVEV (reference sequence). The CDR3 is 14 amino acids. Trimming removed 11 bases from V and 4 bases from J, with 18 bases in between. Terminally differentiated effector memory CD45RA+ cells were excluded from the naive CD8 cells, which were CD45RO-negative and positively selected for CCR7.

The chain combines TRBV27 with TRBJ2-1; the D call may be TRBD1 or TRBD2 (5 bases each). The sample consisted of naive CD8+ T cells from PBMCs. The clonotype was recovered from a man between 18 and 29 years old in good health. Some clones in this sample may be carry-over from other donors' samples. The CDR3, as DNA: TGTGCCGTCCGGGACCCCCGCTGGTACAATGAGCAGTTCTTC. The encoded protein is CAVRDPRWYNEQFF.